The 23 T cell receptor beta chains presented below share a single source sample, sequenced in a study of cytomegalovirus exposure and HLA in healthy donors. Use of 60 Vbeta and 13 Jbeta primers characterized the PCR. The table came from immunoSEQ multiplex PCR; TCRdb's copy has only in-frame clones and leaves some out. The profile shows 80,000 to 130,000 clones, approximately 81% of them singletons. The sequenced sample was PBMCs. These receptors all come from a male donor in good health and CMV-seropositive.

The V call is TRBV5-1, the J call TRBJ1-4; D uncertain. The CDR3 runs 12 residues. CDR1 is SGHRS, CDR2 YFSETQ, per germline. Trimming removed 0 bases at V and 16 bases at J, with 13 bases between. CDR3 nucleotide sequence: TGCGCCAGCAGCTTGGATGGAGGTTTTCCGTTTTTT. Protein product: CASSLDGGFPFF.

The chain recombines TRBV29-1 with TRBJ2-5; 15 bases align to TRBD2. This CDR3 is 17 amino acids long. J lost 7 bases, V lost 5 bases, and 14 bases had no gene match. Germline-derived CDR1 and CDR2 are SQVTM and ANQGSEA. The CDR3 here is CSVPPRGTSGGWGTQYF. CDR3 DNA sequence: TGCAGCGTTCCCCCTCGGGGGACTAGCGGGGGGTGGGGGACCCAGTACTTC.

The chain has TRBV6-5 and TRBJ1-2; possible D gene TRBD1, 5 bases. This CDR3 has 15 residues. The V and J ends lost 2 bases and 4 bases respectively, with 14 bases between them. Looked up from germline, CDR1 is MNHEY and CDR2 is SVGAGI. CDR3 residues: CASSYLFRAGYGYTF. The CDR3 DNA sequence: TGTGCCAGCAGTTACCTTTTCAGGGCCGGCTATGGCTACACCTTC.

The rearrangement joins TRBV30 to TRBJ2-3; 10 nucleotides align to TRBD2. There are 14 residues in the CDR3. Per the germline V gene, CDR1 is GTSNPN and CDR2 is SVGIG (reference sequence). J gave up 4 bases and V 3 bases, and 4 bases lay outside the gene matches. CDR3 amino acids: CAWRLAGSPDTQYF. As DNA, the CDR3 is TGTGCCTGGAGACTAGCGGGGTCTCCAGATACGCAGTATTTT.

V gene TRBV7-7 combines with J gene TRBJ2-5, with TRBD2 identical over 7 bases. Germline CDR1 and CDR2: SSHAT and FNYEAQ (reference sequence). This CDR3 is built from 14 residues. Germline trimming cut 3 bases from V and 3 bases from J; bases unmatched to any gene: 4. The CDR3 is CASSLQGGEETQYF. The CDR3 DNA sequence: TGTGCCAGCAGCTTGCAGGGAGGGGAAGAGACCCAGTACTTC.

The chain couples TRBV7-2 to TRBJ1-5; D gene ambiguous. This CDR3 contains 14 residues. V was pared by 4 bases and J by 1 base, with 8 bases between. Per the germline V gene, CDR1 is SGHTA and CDR2 is FQGNSA. The CDR3 reads CASSWELSNQPQHF. CDR3 DNA: TGTGCCAGCAGCTGGGAGTTAAGCAATCAGCCCCAGCATTTT.

V and J are TRBV7-2 and TRBJ1-2; TRBD1 matches 8 bases. J was trimmed by 1 base and V by 5 bases; bases with no gene match: 9. In germline, CDR1 is SGHTA, CDR2 FQGNSA. The CDR3 has 16 amino acids. The CDR3 sequence: CASSPSRQGFNYGYTF. CDR3 coding DNA: TGTGCCAGCAGCCCTTCGCGACAGGGGTTTAACTATGGCTACACCTTC. Looking up the rest from reference TRBV7-2 and TRBJ1-2 gives the full variable domain: GAGVSQSPSNKVTEKGKDVELRCDPISGHTALYWYRQSLGQGLEFLIYFQGNSAPDKSGLPSDRFSAERTGGSVSTLTIQRTQQEDSAVYLCASSPSRQGFNYGYTFGSGTRLTVV.

Details on this clone: The identical CDR3 is also encoded by other nucleotide sequences in the sample. J is TRBJ2-7 and V is TRBV4-3, with 7 bases matching TRBD2. This CDR3 is 14 amino acids long. The trim removed 1 base at V and 3 bases at J, leaving 3 bases unmatched. Germline lookup yields CDR1 LGHNA and CDR2 YSLEER. CDR3 amino acids: CASSQGEGRYEQYF. The CDR3 nucleotides are TGCGCCAGCAGCCAAGGGGAGGGTCGCTACGAGCAGTACTTC.

The gene calls are TRBV5-1 and TRBJ2-5, with D maybe TRBD2 (5 bases). The CDR3 loop spans 16 amino acids. From germline, CDR1 is SGHRS and CDR2 YFSETQ. Trimming left V 0 bases short and J 5 bases short, with 17 bases between. The DNA for the CDR3 is TGCGCCAGCAGCTTGGCTAGGGTAGACACGGGGGAGACCCAGTACTTC. Protein product: CASSLARVDTGETQYF.

The chain joins TRBV19 to TRBJ2-2; 7 bases line up with TRBD1. Germline CDR1 LNHDA, CDR2 SQIVND (reference sequence). J lost 2 bases, V lost 7 bases, and 4 bases had no gene match. CDR3 length: 14 amino acids. The CDR3 coding sequence is TGTGCCAGTACGGGGACAGTAAACACCGGGGAGCTGTTTTTT. Its protein product is CASTGTVNTGELFF.

V usage is TRBV29-1 and J usage is TRBJ2-1; 13 bases map to TRBD2. CDR1 and CDR2 (germline): SQVTM, ANQGSEA. This CDR3 is built from 15 residues. The J segment lost 10 bases and the V segment lost 6 bases, leaving 12 bases of the junction unmatched. The CDR3 nucleotides are TGCAGCGTCGCCCCAACTAGCGGGGGGGCCGGCGAGCAGTTCTTC. Amino acid sequence: CSVAPTSGGAGEQFF.

The chain uses TRBV6-1 and TRBJ1-5, with TRBD1 matching over 8 bases. CDR1 MNHNS and CDR2 SASEGT come from the germline V gene. V shed 6 bases and J 7 bases; nucleotides not matched to a gene: 11. There are 15 residues in the CDR3. The CDR3 DNA reads as TGTGCCAGCAGAGCCATCAGGGGGCTAAGGCAGCCCCAGCATTTT. Protein sequence: CASRAIRGLRQPQHF.

This clone has just a few counts. The chain employs TRBV6-5 and TRBJ1-1; the D gene is possibly TRBD1 (5 bases). V was cut by 5 bases and J by 1 base, with 8 bases left in between. The V gene's germline CDR1 is MNHEY and CDR2 SVGAGI. The CDR3 runs to 13 residues. The CDR3: CASSPQGNTEAFF. Here the CDR3 DNA reads TGTGCCAGCAGTCCCCAGGGGAACACTGAAGCTTTCTTT.

The V and J genes are TRBV7-9 and TRBJ1-2, with D unresolved. The CDR3 contains 15 residues. Germline CDR1 and CDR2: SEHNR and FQNEAQ (reference sequence). Trimming removed 1 base from V and 0 bases from J, with 9 bases in between. Here the CDR3 reads CASSLDEGANYGYTF. The CDR3 DNA follows: TGTGCCAGCAGCTTAGATGAGGGAGCTAACTATGGCTACACCTTC.

This clone was seen a handful of times. The gene calls are TRBV11-2 and TRBJ1-6; the D gene is possibly TRBD1 (6 bases). The CDR3 has 16 amino acids. Germline loops: CDR1 SGHAT, CDR2 FQNNGV. Deletions cut 1 base from V and 0 bases from J, with 7 bases between. The CDR3 sequence: CASSLVRGSYNSPLHF. CDR3 nucleotides: TGTGCCAGCAGCTTAGTCAGGGGCTCCTATAATTCACCCCTCCACTTT.

This chain uses TRBV30 with TRBJ1-2; 8 bases line up with TRBD1. Germline trimming cut 4 bases from V and 0 bases from J; bases unmatched to any gene: 4. The CDR3 runs 14 residues. CDR1 and CDR2 (germline): GTSNPN, SVGIG (reference sequence). Written as DNA, the CDR3 is TGTGCCTGGAAAGGACAGGGAACTAACTATGGCTACACCTTC. Translating gives CAWKGQGTNYGYTF.

V usage is TRBV6-5 and J usage is TRBJ1-5; 7 positions match TRBD1. The trim removed 6 bases at V and 7 bases at J, leaving 12 bases unmatched. Germline CDR1 is MNHEY and CDR2 is SVGAGI. The CDR3 has 15 residues. Here the CDR3 DNA reads TGTGCCAGCAGCCCGGCTGGGACAGAGGGCCAGCCCCAGCATTTT. Translation gives CASSPAGTEGQPQHF.

The rearrangement links TRBV7-2 to TRBJ2-7, with 8 bases lining up with TRBD1. Germline CDR1 SGHTA, CDR2 FQGNSA. The CDR3 is made up of 15 amino acids. V was clipped by 5 bases and J by 0 bases; unmatched bases: 6. The CDR3 DNA is TGTGCCAGCAGCCTAGGACAGGGAAGCTCCTACGAGCAGTACTTC. Translated: CASSLGQGSSYEQYF.

The chain recombines TRBV5-1 with TRBJ2-5, with TRBD1 matching over 10 bases. The ends lost 0 bases at V and 3 bases at J; junction bases unmatched: 5. There are 16 residues in the CDR3. Germline loops: CDR1 SGHRS, CDR2 YFSETQ. In DNA form, the CDR3 reads TGCGCCAGCAGCTTGGCGGGACAGGGGCCGAAAGAGACCCAGTACTTC. As protein: CASSLAGQGPKETQYF.

The rearrangement uses TRBV5-4 and TRBJ2-5; TRBD2 matches 12 bases. There are 18 residues in the CDR3. Germline CDR1 reads SGHNT; CDR2 reads YYREEE (reference sequence). V lost 4 bases, J lost 7 bases, and 17 bases stayed unmatched. This CDR3 is CASSPGVWRLAGVGTQYF. CDR3 coding DNA: TGTGCCAGCAGCCCGGGGGTGTGGAGACTAGCGGGGGTAGGGACCCAGTACTTC. Based on the CDR3 plus reference TRBV5-4 and TRBJ2-5, the full variable domain is ETGVTQSPTHLIKTRGQQVTLRCSSQSGHNTVSWYQQALGQGPQFIFQYYREEENGRGNFPPRFSGLQFPNYSSELNVNALELDDSALYLCASSPGVWRLAGVGTQYFGPGTRLLVL.

For the CDR3, the DNA is TGTGCCAGCTCTGGACAGGTTGAGACCCAGTACTTC. It is translated as CASSGQVETQYF. The genes are TRBV7-6 and TRBJ2-5; 7 nucleotides align to TRBD1. Germline V lookup: CDR1 SGHVS, CDR2 FNYEAQ. V shed 8 bases, J shed 5 bases, and the junction held 5 bases outside the gene matches. This CDR3 is built from 12 residues.

This clone was seen a single time. This chain links TRBV5-1 with TRBJ1-1; D is ambiguous. With 4 bases removed from V and 6 bases from J, the gap between germline ends came to 16 bases. This CDR3 spans 14 amino acids. Per the germline V gene, CDR1 is SGHRS and CDR2 is YFSETQ. The CDR3: CASSAELNGAEAFF. In DNA, the CDR3 is TGCGCCAGCAGCGCCGAGCTAAACGGGGCTGAAGCTTTCTTT.

This chain uses TRBV6-5 with TRBJ1-3; 9 nucleotides line up with TRBD1. The V gene's germline CDR1 is MNHEY and CDR2 SVGAGI. This CDR3 comprises 16 residues. V shed 0 bases, J shed 3 bases, and the junction held 3 bases outside the gene matches. This chain's CDR3 is CASSYSTGGLGNTIYF. CDR3 nucleotide sequence: TGTGCCAGCAGTTACTCGACAGGGGGGCTTGGAAACACCATATATTTT.